These 5 T cell receptor beta chains were sequenced from one sample in a study of blood T cell repertoires in COVID-19. The method was immunoSEQ multiplex PCR; TCRdb's version includes in-frame clones alone and lacks a portion of them. The sample consists of about 89,000 clones, more than 60% of them appearing once. Specimen: peripheral blood. These receptor sequences come from a human donor in a cohort sampled during active COVID-19.

The chain employs TRBV29-1 and TRBJ2-1; D is perhaps TRBD1 (6 bases). The germline CDR1 and CDR2 sequences are SQVTM and ANQGSEA. The CDR3 runs to 15 residues. Trimming removed 0 bases at V and 12 bases at J, with 21 bases between. CDR3 sequence: CSVEEGADRFRGQFF. CDR3 coding DNA: TGCAGCGTTGAAGAGGGGGCCGACAGGTTCCGAGGGCAGTTCTTC.

This sequence joins TRBV30 and TRBJ2-1; D call uncertain. Germline V gene lookup returns CDR1 GTSNPN and CDR2 SVGIG (reference sequence). Deletions cut 3 bases from V and 1 base from J, with 13 bases between. This CDR3 spans 15 amino acids. The CDR3 nucleotides read TGTGCCTGGAGCCTAGAGGCTAAATCCTACAATGAGCAGTTCTTC. It is translated as CAWSLEAKSYNEQFF.

This sequence joins TRBV6-5 and TRBJ1-4; D gene uncertain. The germline gives CDR1 MNHEY, CDR2 SVGAGI. The length of the CDR3 is 14 residues. V was shortened by 6 bases and J by 6 bases, with 14 bases between the two germline ends. The CDR3 reads CASSTTGSDEKLFF. The CDR3 DNA sequence: TGTGCCAGCAGCACGACTGGGTCGGATGAAAAACTGTTTTTT.

The gene calls are TRBV3-1 (or the pseudogene TRBV3-2) and TRBJ2-3; a weak D match, TRBD2 (6 bases). Trimming cost V 4 bases and J 3 bases, with 14 bases left between them. The CDR3 is 15 residues long. Germline-derived CDR1 and CDR2 are LGHDT and YNNKEL (reference sequence). CDR3 DNA: TGTGCCAGCAGCCGATCGACTAGTTCGACAGATACGCAGTATTTT. Encoded protein: CASSRSTSSTDTQYF.

This chain links TRBV5-1 with TRBJ2-7; the match to TRBD1 covers 7 bases. The CDR3 spans 14 residues. Germline-derived CDR1 and CDR2 are SGHRS and YFSETQ. J gave up 3 bases and V 3 bases, and 6 bases lay outside the gene matches. For the CDR3, the DNA is TGCGCCAGCAGCTCAGGGACAGCCATCTACGAGCAGTACTTC. Translated: CASSSGTAIYEQYF.